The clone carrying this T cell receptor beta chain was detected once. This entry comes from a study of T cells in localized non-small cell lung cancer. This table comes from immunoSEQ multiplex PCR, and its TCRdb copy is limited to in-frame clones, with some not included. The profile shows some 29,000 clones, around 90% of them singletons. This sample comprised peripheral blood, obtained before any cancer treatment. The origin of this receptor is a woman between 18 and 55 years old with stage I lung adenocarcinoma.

The CDR3 loop is CASSQTGSDTQYF. The DNA of the CDR3 is TGCGCCAGCAGCCAGACAGGATCAGATACGCAGTATTTT. V and J are TRBV4-1 and TRBJ2-3, with TRBD1 as a possible D gene (6 bases). The V end was cut by 3 bases, the J end by 4 bases, with 8 bases between. The CDR3 contains 13 residues. Germline lookup yields CDR1 MGHRA and CDR2 YSYEKL.